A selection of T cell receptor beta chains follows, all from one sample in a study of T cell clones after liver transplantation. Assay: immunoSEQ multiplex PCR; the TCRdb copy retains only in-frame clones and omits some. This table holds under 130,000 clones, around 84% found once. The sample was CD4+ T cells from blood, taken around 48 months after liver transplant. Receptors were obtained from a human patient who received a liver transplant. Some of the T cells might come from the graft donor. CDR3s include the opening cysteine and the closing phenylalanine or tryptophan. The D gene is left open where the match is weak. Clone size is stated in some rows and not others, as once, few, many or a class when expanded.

CDR3 DNA: TGTGCCAGCTCACCACTTGCCATCTCTGGGGCCAACGTCCTGACTTTC
CDR3 protein: CASSPLAISGANVLTF
D gene: .
V gene: TRBV18
J gene: TRBJ2-6
clone size: .

CDR3 DNA: TGTGCCAGCAGTTTCCAGGGACAGCCTAACTATGGCTACACCTTC
CDR3 protein: CASSFQGQPNYGYTF
D gene: TRBD1
V gene: TRBV27
J gene: TRBJ1-2
clone size: .

CDR3 DNA: TGTGCCAGCTCACCACGACAGGGGCATCAGAGAACCCTCCACTTT
CDR3 protein: CASSPRQGHQRTLHF
D gene: TRBD1
V gene: TRBV18
J gene: TRBJ1-6
clone size: .

CDR3 DNA: TGTGCCAGCAGCCAAGATGTGCGGAGTACAGATACGCAGTATTTT
CDR3 protein: CASSQDVRSTDTQYF
D gene: .
V gene: TRBV14
J gene: TRBJ2-3
clone size: .

CDR3 DNA: TGTGCCAGCAGCTTATCAGCACCCTACGAGCAGTACTTC
CDR3 protein: CASSLSAPYEQYF
D gene: .
V gene: TRBV7-9
J gene: TRBJ2-7
clone size: .

CDR3 DNA: TGTGCCAGTAGACCGTCCCAGGGGACGTACGAGCAGTACTTC
CDR3 protein: CASRPSQGTYEQYF
D gene: .
V gene: TRBV19
J gene: TRBJ2-7
clone size: once

CDR3 DNA: TGTGCCAGCAGCAGACCAGGGGAGACAGATACGCAGTATTTT
CDR3 protein: CASSRPGETDTQYF
D gene: .
V gene: TRBV5-4
J gene: TRBJ2-3
clone size: .

CDR3 DNA: TGTGCCAGCTCACCGTCAGGGGTGAACACTGAAGCTTTCTTT
CDR3 protein: CASSPSGVNTEAFF
D gene: .
V gene: TRBV18
J gene: TRBJ1-1
clone size: .

CDR3 DNA: TGTGCCAGCAGCGCCACTAGCACAGATACGCAGTATTTT
CDR3 protein: CASSATSTDTQYF
D gene: .
V gene: TRBV9
J gene: TRBJ2-3
clone size: .

CDR3 DNA: TGTGCCAGCAGTGAAACTAGCCCTGGTACGCAGTATTTT
CDR3 protein: CASSETSPGTQYF
D gene: .
V gene: TRBV2
J gene: TRBJ2-3
clone size: .

CDR3 DNA: TGTGCCAGCAGCCCCGGGCCGGGACAGACGACAACTAATGAAAAACTGTTTTTT
CDR3 protein: CASSPGPGQTTTNEKLFF
D gene: TRBD1
V gene: TRBV5-4
J gene: TRBJ1-4
clone size: .

CDR3 DNA: TGTGCCAGCAGCTTAACGACAGGGGGAGGCTACACCTTC
CDR3 protein: CASSLTTGGGYTF
D gene: TRBD1
V gene: TRBV5-4
J gene: TRBJ1-2
clone size: .

CDR3 DNA: TGTGCCAGCTCACCACTCGGACAGGGGGTGTCTGAAGCTTTCTTT
CDR3 protein: CASSPLGQGVSEAFF
D gene: TRBD1
V gene: TRBV18
J gene: TRBJ1-1
clone size: once

CDR3 DNA: TGCGCCAGCAGCTCAGAAGAGGGACTGAACACTGAAGCTTTCTTT
CDR3 protein: CASSSEEGLNTEAFF
D gene: .
V gene: TRBV5-1
J gene: TRBJ1-1
clone size: .

CDR3 DNA: TGTGCCAGCACGCAGGGCGGGGGGCCGTTGGACTATGGCTACACCTTC
CDR3 protein: CASTQGGGPLDYGYTF
D gene: .
V gene: TRBV28
J gene: TRBJ1-2
clone size: .

CDR3 DNA: TGTGCCAGCAGCAAGGGCCTCACCCCAAATACAGATACGCAGTATTTT
CDR3 protein: CASSKGLTPNTDTQYF
D gene: .
V gene: TRBV21-1
J gene: TRBJ2-3
clone size: .

CDR3 DNA: TGTGCCAGTAGTATAGTTTCGGTAACAAACCGAATTTACAATGAGCAGTTCTTC
CDR3 protein: CASSIVSVTNRIYNEQFF
D gene: .
V gene: TRBV19
J gene: TRBJ2-1
clone size: .

CDR3 DNA: TGTGCCAGCAGCTTGGGGGCGGGAGGAGACTACGAGCAGTACTTC
CDR3 protein: CASSLGAGGDYEQYF
D gene: TRBD2
V gene: TRBV5-4
J gene: TRBJ2-7
clone size: .

CDR3 DNA: TGTGCCAGCAGTGAAAAAGGATTAACGGGAAGGGACGAGCAGTACTTC
CDR3 protein: CASSEKGLTGRDEQYF
D gene: .
V gene: TRBV6-1
J gene: TRBJ2-7
clone size: .

CDR3 DNA: TGCAGCGTCGCCACAGGAGTTCGGGAGACCCAGTACTTC
CDR3 protein: CSVATGVRETQYF
D gene: .
V gene: TRBV29-1
J gene: TRBJ2-5
clone size: .

CDR3 DNA: TGTGCCAGCAGCCGACAGACTTTGAGGGAGACCCAGTACTTC
CDR3 protein: CASSRQTLRETQYF
D gene: .
V gene: TRBV14
J gene: TRBJ2-5
clone size: .

CDR3 DNA: TGTGCCAGCAGCTTAGACAGGGGAAGTTCGGGGCAGTTCTTC
CDR3 protein: CASSLDRGSSGQFF
D gene: TRBD1
V gene: TRBV7-3
J gene: TRBJ2-1
clone size: .

CDR3 DNA: TGTGCCAGTAGTATACTACAGGGTCCACAGTTCTTC
CDR3 protein: CASSILQGPQFF
D gene: .
V gene: TRBV19
J gene: TRBJ2-1
clone size: .

CDR3 DNA: TGTGCCAGCAGTCACCGGGACAGCGCTCGCGAGCAGTACTTC
CDR3 protein: CASSHRDSAREQYF
D gene: TRBD1
V gene: TRBV27
J gene: TRBJ2-7
clone size: .

CDR3 DNA: TGTGCTCTACTCGGCGGGGACAGGGGAGATGAAAAACTGTTTTTT
CDR3 protein: CALLGGDRGDEKLFF
D gene: TRBD1
V gene: TRBV27
J gene: TRBJ1-4
clone size: once

CDR3 DNA: TGTGCCAGCAGTACGGGGGGGAACACCGGGGAGCTGTTTTTT
CDR3 protein: CASSTGGNTGELFF
D gene: TRBD2
V gene: TRBV6-5
J gene: TRBJ2-2
clone size: .

CDR3 DNA: TGTGCCAGCCAAGTCCTAGCCTACACCGGGGAGCTGTTTTTT
CDR3 protein: CASQVLAYTGELFF
D gene: .
V gene: TRBV6-6
J gene: TRBJ2-2
clone size: .

CDR3 DNA: TGTGCCAGCAGCTACAGACAGGGGTCGACAGATACGCAGTATTTT
CDR3 protein: CASSYRQGSTDTQYF
D gene: TRBD1
V gene: TRBV7-2
J gene: TRBJ2-3
clone size: .

CDR3 DNA: TGTGCCAGCAGCCAGCAGACAGGGGTGAACACCGGGGAGCTGTTTTTT
CDR3 protein: CASSQQTGVNTGELFF
D gene: TRBD1
V gene: TRBV14
J gene: TRBJ2-2
clone size: .

CDR3 DNA: TGTGCCAGCAGCTTAGTGGGCGGTGGAAACACCATATATTTT
CDR3 protein: CASSLVGGGNTIYF
D gene: .
V gene: TRBV7-8
J gene: TRBJ1-3
clone size: .

CDR3 DNA: TGTGCCAGCTCACCAAGGACAGGGAGCACAGATACGCAGTATTTT
CDR3 protein: CASSPRTGSTDTQYF
D gene: TRBD1
V gene: TRBV18
J gene: TRBJ2-3
clone size: few

CDR3 DNA: TGTGCCAGCGGCGGGCAGGGGAGCTACGAGCAGTACTTC
CDR3 protein: CASGGQGSYEQYF
D gene: .
V gene: TRBV9
J gene: TRBJ2-7
clone size: .

CDR3 DNA: TGTGCCAGCAGCTTAATGCCGGGGGCCGGGGAGACCCAGTACTTC
CDR3 protein: CASSLMPGAGETQYF
D gene: .
V gene: TRBV7-6
J gene: TRBJ2-5
clone size: .